One sample yielded the 26 T cell receptor beta chains listed below, sequenced in a study of T cells in narcolepsy. Only in-frame clones appear in the TCRdb table, and some are missing; sequencing was by immunoSEQ multiplex PCR. Of approximately 35,000 clones detected, about 85% appear once; the ten largest clones hold more than 0.65%. The sequenced sample consisted of CD45RA- memory CD4+ T cells from PBMCs. These receptors originate from a human donor with narcolepsy.

This clone was counted once. This sequence joins TRBV4-3 and TRBJ2-5, with D tentatively TRBD2 (7 bases). From germline, CDR1 is LGHNA and CDR2 YSLEER. V gave up 1 base and J gave up 11 bases, with 23 bases separating them. There are 16 residues in the CDR3. CDR3 residues: CASSQGSGGPGGKQYF. CDR3 nucleotide sequence: TGCGCCAGCAGCCAAGGATCGGGGGGCCCCGGTGGGAAGCAGTACTTC.

The V gene is TRBV6-1, the J gene TRBJ1-2, with D unresolved. This CDR3 region has 12 residues. V lost 2 bases and J 4 bases, leaving 5 bases between the germline ends. Germline V gene sequence: CDR1 MNHNS, CDR2 SASEGT. For the CDR3, the DNA is TGTGCCAGCAGTGAAACTACCTATGGCTACACCTTC. It is translated as CASSETTYGYTF.

CDR3 protein: CASRQTGPGETQYF. Written as DNA, the CDR3 is TGTGCCAGCAGGCAGACAGGGCCAGGGGAGACCCAGTACTTC. The chain links TRBV7-9 to TRBJ2-5; 7 bases are a match to TRBD1. This CDR3 is 14 amino acids long. Trimming cost V 6 bases and J 5 bases; bases outside gene matches: 9. Per germline, CDR1 SEHNR and CDR2 FQNEAQ (reference sequence).

The genes are TRBV7-9 and TRBJ2-2, with D perhaps assigned TRBD1 or TRBD2 (5 bases each). The CDR3 is 15 residues long. Per germline, CDR1 SEHNR and CDR2 FQNEAQ (reference sequence). The germline V and J ends were trimmed by 2 bases and 6 bases, with 13 bases remaining between them. As DNA, the CDR3 is TGTGCCAGCAGCTTACAGGGAGTGGGACCCGGGGAGCTGTTTTTT. This encodes CASSLQGVGPGELFF.

This chain joins TRBV5-4 and TRBJ2-1; the match to TRBD2 covers 7 bases. With 5 bases clipped from V and 7 bases from J, the junction kept 6 bases outside the gene matches. CDR1 SGHNT and CDR2 YYREEE come from the germline V gene (reference sequence). The CDR3 totals 13 residues. The CDR3 DNA reads as TGTGCCAGCAGAAGGAGCGGGACTAATGAGCAGTTCTTC. It is translated as CASRRSGTNEQFF.

The gene calls are TRBV2 and TRBJ2-5, with D possibly TRBD1 on 6 matching bases. Near its end, the DNA agrees better with TRBJ2-7, so the J call may be wrong. From germline, CDR1 is SNHLY and CDR2 FYNNEI. This CDR3 comprises 13 residues. Here the CDR3 reads CASNLNRADEQYF. The CDR3 nucleotides are TGTGCCAGCAATCTCAACAGGGCCGACGAGCAGTACTTC.

The V gene is TRBV11-2, the J gene TRBJ2-1; perhaps TRBD1 as D (6 bases). The V end lost 1 base, the J end lost 6 bases, and 16 bases lay between the germline ends. Germline V gene data show CDR1 as SGHAT and CDR2 as FQNNGV. There are 16 residues in the CDR3. The chain's CDR3 is CASSLVAGAIRNEQFF. The CDR3 DNA follows: TGTGCCAGCAGCTTAGTGGCAGGGGCAATACGCAATGAGCAGTTCTTC.

The CDR3 sequence is CASSPPPGEENIQYF. CDR3 DNA sequence: TGTGCCAGCTCACCACCGCCAGGGGAAGAAAACATTCAGTACTTC. The chain recombines TRBV18 with TRBJ2-4, with D possibly TRBD1 on 6 matching bases. V was pared by 0 bases and J by 5 bases, with 11 bases between. CDR3 size: 15 residues. CDR1 is KGHSH and CDR2 is LQKENI in the germline V gene.

J is TRBJ2-7 and V is TRBV30; D is unresolved. CDR3 length equals 11 residues. CDR1 is GTSNPN and CDR2 is SVGIG in the germline V gene (reference sequence). Trimming took off 3 bases at V and 3 bases at J, with 6 bases between the two ends. CDR3 sequence: CAWRTVYEQYF. The DNA of the CDR3 is TGTGCCTGGAGAACAGTCTACGAGCAGTACTTC. The entire variable domain, with the rest obtained from reference TRBV30 and TRBJ2-7, is as follows: SQTIHQWPATLVQPVGSPLSLECTVEGTSNPNLYWYRQAAGRGLQLLFYSVGIGQISSEVPQNLSASRPQDRQFILSSKKLLLSDSGFYLCAWRTVYEQYFGPGTRLTVT.

V gene TRBV2 combines with J gene TRBJ1-5, with 8 bases identical to TRBD1. The CDR3 spans 14 residues. The V gene's germline CDR1 is SNHLY and CDR2 FYNNEI. J was trimmed by 9 bases and V by 6 bases; bases with no gene match: 10. The CDR3 reads CASRGQVTSGPQHF. Here the CDR3 DNA reads TGTGCCAGCAGGGGACAGGTCACCTCGGGGCCCCAGCATTTT. The whole variable domain, filled in from reference TRBV2 and TRBJ1-5, reads EPEVTQTPSHQVTQMGQEVILRCVPISNHLYFYWYRQILGQKVEFLVSFYNNEISEKSEIFDDQFSVERPDGSNFTLKIRSTKLEDSAMYFCASRGQVTSGPQHFGDGTRLSIL.

The chain links TRBV2 to TRBJ1-6; D possibly corresponds to TRBD1 (6 bases). The CDR3 length is 15 residues. V shed 4 bases and J shed 7 bases, with 14 bases lying between them. The V gene's germline CDR1 is SNHLY and CDR2 FYNNEI. In DNA, the CDR3 is TGTGCCAGCAGTGGATCGAACAGGGACAATTCACCCCTCCACTTT. Translation gives CASSGSNRDNSPLHF.

The CDR3: CASSSQGDYNSPLHF. The DNA for the CDR3 is TGTGCCAGCAGCTCCCAGGGGGATTATAATTCACCCCTCCACTTT. The chain links TRBV7-2 to TRBJ1-6; 7 bases are a match to TRBD1. This CDR3 has 15 residues. CDR1 and CDR2 (germline): SGHTA, FQGNSA. The trim removed 4 bases at V and 4 bases at J, leaving 4 bases unmatched.

This clone was found a few times. The CDR3 DNA follows: TGTGCCAGCAGTCCAACAGGGGAGACGGGAAACACCATATATTTT. Its protein is CASSPTGETGNTIYF. This sequence joins TRBV6-5 and TRBJ1-3; 7 nucleotides line up with TRBD1. The CDR3 is made up of 15 amino acids. With 5 bases clipped from V and 4 bases from J, the junction kept 8 bases outside the gene matches. Germline CDR1 is MNHEY and CDR2 is SVGAGI.

V usage is TRBV19 and J usage is TRBJ2-2; TRBD2 matches at 8 bases. Germline V CDR1 and CDR2: LNHDA, SQIVND (reference sequence). Trimming at V came to 5 bases and at J to 0 bases, leaving 2 bases not matched to a gene. This CDR3 spans 15 amino acids. The CDR3 protein is CASSPGLANTGELFF. The DNA for the CDR3 is TGTGCCAGTAGTCCGGGACTAGCGAACACCGGGGAGCTGTTTTTT.

The chain is built from TRBV27 and TRBJ1-2, with D perhaps TRBD1 (6 bases). The V end was cut by 6 bases, the J end by 2 bases, with 10 bases between. This CDR3 region has 13 residues. The V gene's germline CDR1 is MNHEY and CDR2 SMNVEV (reference sequence). The CDR3 nucleotides are TGTGCCAGCAGGCGCACAGGGAACTATGGCTACACCTTC. Amino acid sequence: CASRRTGNYGYTF.

Concerning this clone: This sample also contains other DNA sequences that code for the same CDR3. The V and J genes are TRBV28 and TRBJ1-1, with 9 bases matching TRBD1. CDR3 size: 15 residues. V lost 6 bases, J lost 5 bases, and 10 bases stayed unmatched. The germline gives CDR1 MDHEN, CDR2 SYDVKM. CDR3 nucleotide sequence: TGTGCCAGCAGCCACGGACAGGGGCTATGGACTGAAGCTTTCTTT. It translates to CASSHGQGLWTEAFF.

This clone occurred once. The chain links TRBV5-6 to TRBJ2-1, with no clear D. The V and J ends lost 0 bases and 2 bases respectively, with 9 bases between them. The V gene's germline CDR1 is SGHDT and CDR2 YYEEEE. The CDR3 is made up of 15 amino acids. CDR3 loop: CASSLAAGTYNEQFF. The CDR3 nucleotides read TGTGCCAGCAGCTTGGCAGCCGGCACCTACAATGAGCAGTTCTTC.

CDR3 protein: CASSLVGSGSRKDTQYF. In nucleotides, the CDR3 is TGTGCCAGCAGTTTAGTCGGTAGCGGGAGCAGGAAGGATACGCAGTATTTT. This chain links TRBV28 with TRBJ2-3, with TRBD2 matching 9 bases. This CDR3 region has 17 residues. The V gene end was trimmed by 2 bases and the J gene end by 6 bases; junction bases not matched to a gene: 12. In germline, CDR1 is MDHEN, CDR2 SYDVKM.

In its sample, this clone was seen a few times. The V gene is TRBV7-2, the J gene TRBJ2-5, with 16 positions matching TRBD2. The CDR3 consists of 19 residues. Per germline, CDR1 SGHTA and CDR2 FQGNSA. V was pared by 1 base and J by 4 bases, with 9 bases of the junction left unmatched. CDR3 nucleotides: TGTGCCAGCAGCTTAGTGGGTGGGACTAGCGGGAGGGCGGCAGAGACCCAGTACTTC. Translated, it gives CASSLVGGTSGRAAETQYF. Based on the CDR3 plus reference TRBV7-2 and TRBJ2-5, the full variable domain is GAGVSQSPSNKVTEKGKDVELRCDPISGHTALYWYRQSLGQGLEFLIYFQGNSAPDKSGLPSDRFSAERTGGSVSTLTIQRTQQEDSAVYLCASSLVGGTSGRAAETQYFGPGTRLLVL.

This clone is a singleton in its sample. The rearrangement links TRBV7-2 to TRBJ1-1, with a tentative D call TRBD1 (6 bases). The V end lost 1 base, the J end lost 2 bases, and 17 bases lay between the germline ends. Germline CDR1 and CDR2: SGHTA and FQGNSA. The CDR3 totals 17 residues. CDR3 protein: CASSLEGTPAPNTEAFF. DNA for the CDR3: TGTGCCAGCAGCTTAGAAGGGACACCGGCCCCCAACACTGAAGCTTTCTTT.

This clone was detected once. V and J are TRBV4-2 and TRBJ1-6; TRBD1 agrees at 7 bases. Germline-derived CDR1 and CDR2 are LGHNA and YNFKEQ. CDR3 size: 15 residues. J gave up 6 bases and V 5 bases, and 7 bases lay outside the gene matches. In DNA, the CDR3 is TGTGCCAGCAGCGGTCGACAGGGTTTTAATTCACCCCTCCACTTT. It yields the protein CASSGRQGFNSPLHF.

This clone came up once. The chain combines TRBV18 with TRBJ2-1; D is perhaps TRBD2 (6 bases). Per the germline V gene, CDR1 is KGHSH and CDR2 is LQKENI. The V gene lost 0 bases and the J gene lost 6 bases, with 18 bases spanning the gap. The CDR3 has 17 residues. The CDR3 loop reads CASSPPGSGRSANEQFF. CDR3 nucleotides: TGTGCCAGCTCACCACCGGGCTCAGGGAGGTCTGCCAATGAGCAGTTCTTC.

This clone was found a few times. This chain uses TRBV5-4 with TRBJ2-3; the D call may be TRBD1 or TRBD2 (5 bases each). Between the trimmed V and J ends, which lost 10 bases and 7 bases, there was a span of 13 bases. This CDR3 is built from 11 residues. Germline V gives CDR1 SGHNT, CDR2 YYREEE (reference sequence). CDR3: CAVPRGHTQYF. For the CDR3, the DNA is TGTGCCGTTCCGAGGGGTCATACGCAGTATTTT.

The chain couples TRBV4-2 to TRBJ2-7; 9 nucleotides align to TRBD1. The CDR3 loop spans 13 amino acids. In germline, CDR1 is LGHNA, CDR2 YNFKEQ. V shed 5 bases, J shed 3 bases, and the junction held 2 bases outside the gene matches. Here the CDR3 DNA reads TGTGCCAGCAGCTTGACAGGGGGCTACGAGCAGTACTTC. It codes for CASSLTGGYEQYF.

This clone was seen a single time. The chain is built from TRBV5-1 and TRBJ2-2; no firm D call. The CDR3 covers 14 residues. With 5 bases removed from V and 7 bases from J, the gap between germline ends came to 15 bases. CDR1 SGHRS and CDR2 YFSETQ come from the germline V gene. CDR3 residues: CASRPGAGLGELFF. The CDR3 DNA is TGCGCCAGCAGGCCTGGAGCAGGCCTCGGGGAGCTGTTTTTT.

The chain joins TRBV27 to TRBJ1-1, with TRBD1 as a possible D gene (5 bases). The CDR3 totals 13 residues. Trimming took off 5 bases at V and 10 bases at J, with 17 bases between the two ends. CDR1 and CDR2 (germline): MNHEY, SMNVEV (reference sequence). CDR3 region: CASSPQGIRRAFF. In DNA, the CDR3 is TGTGCCAGCAGTCCCCAGGGAATTCGTAGAGCTTTCTTT.